These 22 T cell receptor beta chains originate from one sample sequenced in a study of shared clonotypes between healthy human individuals. Assay: immunoSEQ multiplex PCR; the TCRdb copy retains only in-frame clones and omits some. The sample comprises about 770,000 clones, roughly 72% of which are singletons, and under 2% rests with the top ten. Specimen: memory CD4+ T cells sorted from blood. This sample's subset: CD45RA-negative fraction. The receptors stem from a woman younger than 45 in good health.

CDR3: CASSALGGSYNEQFF. CDR3 nucleotides: TGTGCCAGCAGCGCCCTTGGGGGATCCTACAATGAGCAGTTCTTC. The gene calls are TRBV9 and TRBJ2-1; the D gene could be TRBD1 or TRBD2 (5 bases each). CDR3 size: 15 residues. Germline V gene data show CDR1 as SGDLS and CDR2 as YYNGEE. Deletions cut 3 bases from V and 1 base from J, with 11 bases between.

The V call is TRBV28, the J call TRBJ1-1, with D perhaps matching TRBD1 (5 bases). The CDR3 is 13 residues long. Germline assignment: CDR1 MDHEN and CDR2 SYDVKM. Trimming pared 4 bases from V and 5 bases from J, leaving 11 bases between. Here the CDR3 reads CASSSRRGTEAFF. In DNA, the CDR3 is TGTGCCAGCAGTTCACGGCGGGGGACTGAAGCTTTCTTT.

This clone was detected a few times. The CDR3 DNA follows: TGTGCCAGCAGTGTACTAGCGGGAGGTGGCACAGATACGCAGTATTTT. This encodes CASSVLAGGGTDTQYF. This chain uses TRBV28 with TRBJ2-3; the match to TRBD2 covers 12 bases. The trim removed 5 bases at V and 1 base at J, leaving 4 bases unmatched. Germline V CDR1 and CDR2: MDHEN, SYDVKM. The CDR3 runs to 16 residues.

The V and J genes are TRBV5-1 and TRBJ2-7, with TRBD2 matching over 14 bases. The trim removed 0 bases at V and 6 bases at J, leaving 5 bases unmatched. Looked up from germline, CDR1 is SGHRS and CDR2 is YFSETQ. There are 16 residues in the CDR3. The CDR3 loop reads CASSLDPTSGRGEQYF. The DNA for the CDR3 is TGCGCCAGCAGCTTGGATCCGACTAGCGGGAGGGGCGAGCAGTACTTC.

The chain couples TRBV27 to TRBJ2-2; the D gene is possibly TRBD2 (7 bases). Germline V lookup: CDR1 MNHEY, CDR2 SMNVEV (reference sequence). The CDR3 has 15 residues. Trimming pared 2 bases from V and 7 bases from J, leaving 14 bases between. The CDR3 bases are TGTGCCAGCAGTTTACGGGGGCGGGAGATCGGGGAGCTGTTTTTT. This sequence encodes CASSLRGREIGELFF.

This clone was detected once. The gene calls are TRBV19 and TRBJ2-6; 11 bases align to TRBD2. The ends lost 6 bases at V and 3 bases at J; junction bases unmatched: 10. CDR3 length: 18 residues. The germline CDR1 and CDR2 sequences are LNHDA and SQIVND (reference sequence). The CDR3 bases are TGTGCCAGTAGCCTGCTTAGCGGGAGGGCCTTTGGGGCCAACGTCCTGACTTTC. Translating it yields CASSLLSGRAFGANVLTF.

This clone was seen many times. The chain uses TRBV28 and TRBJ1-2; tentatively, D is TRBD1 (6 bases). Deletions cut 2 bases from V and 0 bases from J, with 10 bases between. Germline assignment: CDR1 MDHEN and CDR2 SYDVKM. This CDR3 region has 15 residues. CDR3 sequence reads: CASSLVRTANYGYTF. The DNA for the CDR3 is TGTGCCAGCAGTTTAGTCCGGACAGCTAACTATGGCTACACCTTC.

The gene calls are TRBV7-2 and TRBJ1-2; D gene uncertain. Trimming took off 5 bases at V and 5 bases at J, with 15 bases between the two ends. Germline CDR1 is SGHTA and CDR2 is FQGNSA. The CDR3 totals 14 residues. CDR3 protein: CASSAQGRRYGYTF. Here the CDR3 DNA reads TGTGCCAGCAGCGCCCAAGGGAGGAGGTATGGCTACACCTTC.

The chain links TRBV5-4 to TRBJ2-5, with TRBD1 identical over 8 bases. Trimming at V came to 4 bases and at J to 2 bases, leaving 10 bases not matched to a gene. The CDR3 is 16 residues long. Germline V gene lookup returns CDR1 SGHNT and CDR2 YYREEE (reference sequence). CDR3 nucleotide sequence: TGTGCCAGCAGCCCCGGGCAGGGGGCATCTCAAGAGACCCAGTACTTC. It is translated as CASSPGQGASQETQYF.

This clone was picked up a small number of times. J is TRBJ1-1 and V is TRBV29-1; D call uncertain. The V gene lost 7 bases and the J gene lost 2 bases, with 17 bases spanning the gap. The CDR3 loop spans 14 amino acids. Germline V gene sequence: CDR1 SQVTM, CDR2 ANQGSEA. As DNA, the CDR3 is TGCAGCGCCGCCCGGGATTTGGCTAACACTGAAGCTTTCTTT. Its translation: CSAARDLANTEAFF.

Details on this clone: In the same sample, other DNA sequences code for this CDR3. The V and J genes are TRBV18 and TRBJ2-7; 9 bases line up with TRBD1. Germline-derived CDR1 and CDR2 are KGHSH and LQKENI. The CDR3 consists of 14 residues. Trimming removed 3 bases from V and 2 bases from J; junction bases left unmatched: 2. DNA for the CDR3: TGTGCCAGCTCACCGACAGGGGGTACCTACGAGCAGTACTTC. This sequence encodes CASSPTGGTYEQYF.

This chain connects TRBV5-1 to TRBJ2-5; possibly TRBD1 or TRBD2 for D (7 bases each). Trimming removed 4 bases at V and 8 bases at J, with 18 bases between. The CDR3 spans 14 residues. Germline V lookup: CDR1 SGHRS, CDR2 YFSETQ. The DNA of the CDR3 is TGCGCCAGCAGCGAGAACCCAGGGGGGGCTACCCAGTACTTC. Translation: CASSENPGGATQYF. The full variable domain, rest sourced from reference TRBV5-1 and TRBJ2-5, is KAGVTQTPRYLIKTRGQQVTLSCSPISGHRSVSWYQQTPGQGLQFLFEYFSETQRNKGNFPGRFSGRQFSNSRSEMNVSTLELGDSALYLCASSENPGGATQYFGPGTRLLVL.

The chain recombines TRBV28 with TRBJ1-5, with 7 positions matching TRBD1. Germline lookup yields CDR1 MDHEN and CDR2 SYDVKM. This CDR3 has 17 amino acids. V was pared by 7 bases and J by 8 bases, with 20 bases of the junction left unmatched. The CDR3, as DNA: TGTGCCAGCACCCCCGGGGACAGAATGGGGTTAAACAAGCCCCAGCATTTT. Translated, it gives CASTPGDRMGLNKPQHF.

J is TRBJ2-1 and V is TRBV7-2, with 11 nucleotides matching TRBD1. CDR1 and CDR2 (germline): SGHTA, FQGNSA. The V segment lost 5 bases and the J segment 3 bases; nucleotides outside the gene matches: 9. This CDR3 comprises 17 residues. Here the CDR3 reads CASSADPGTGGYNEQFF. The CDR3 DNA reads as TGTGCCAGCAGCGCAGACCCCGGGACAGGGGGCTACAATGAGCAGTTCTTC. The full variable domain, completed using reference TRBV7-2 and TRBJ2-1, is GAGVSQSPSNKVTEKGKDVELRCDPISGHTALYWYRQSLGQGLEFLIYFQGNSAPDKSGLPSDRFSAERTGGSVSTLTIQRTQQEDSAVYLCASSADPGTGGYNEQFFGPGTRLTVL.

This clone was detected once. The CDR3 sequence is CASSFRVGAGTQETQYF. The CDR3 DNA follows: TGTGCCAGCAGCTTTCGGGTAGGAGCAGGAACCCAAGAGACCCAGTACTTC. This chain connects TRBV11-2 to TRBJ2-5; D remains ambiguous. Trimming stripped 3 bases from V and 1 base from J, with 18 bases between. CDR3 size: 17 residues. From germline, CDR1 is SGHAT and CDR2 FQNNGV.

The chain has TRBV2 and TRBJ2-5; TRBD1 agrees at 7 bases. The CDR3 runs to 15 residues. The germline gives CDR1 SNHLY, CDR2 FYNNEI. Trimming at V came to 8 bases and at J to 5 bases, leaving 14 bases not matched to a gene. CDR3 sequence (DNA): TGTGCCAGCCGAAGACAGGGTATTACCGGTGAGACCCAGTACTTC. This gives the protein CASRRQGITGETQYF.

This chain connects TRBV27 to TRBJ1-1, with a possible D match to TRBD1 (5 bases). Trimming cost V 6 bases and J 0 bases, with 20 bases left between them. CDR1 and CDR2 from the germline V gene are MNHEY and SMNVEV (reference sequence). This CDR3 spans 17 amino acids. The DNA of the CDR3 is TGTGCCAGCAGCCCTTCGTCTGGGGGGTCCCTGAACACTGAAGCTTTCTTT. Its protein is CASSPSSGGSLNTEAFF.

This clone has only one observation. CDR3 sequence: CASSLSAGGSYEQYF. The CDR3, as DNA: TGTGCCAGCAGTTTATCGGCAGGGGGCTCCTACGAGCAGTACTTC. The chain has TRBV28 and TRBJ2-7, with TRBD1 matching over 7 bases. Germline V gene data show CDR1 as MDHEN and CDR2 as SYDVKM. V lost 1 base and J lost 0; bases outside the gene matches: 3. This CDR3 contains 15 residues.

A remark on this clone: It may be a read error: a sequence one base away is much more abundant. The gene calls are TRBV5-4 and TRBJ2-1, with 11 nucleotides matching TRBD1. Trimming removed 3 bases from V and 3 bases from J; junction bases left unmatched: 2. Germline assignment: CDR1 SGHNT and CDR2 YYREEE (reference sequence). The CDR3 runs to 15 residues. Here the CDR3 reads CASSSGTGGYNEQFF. The CDR3 region has the DNA TGTGCCAGCAGCTCCGGGACAGGGGGCTACAATGAGCAGTTCTTC.

The rearrangement joins TRBV21-1 to TRBJ1-3. TRBV21-1 is shown as a pseudogene. This CDR3 has 19 amino acids. The chain's CDR3 is CASSKKGGEGAQCGNTIYF. The DNA for the CDR3 is TGTGCCAGCAGCAAAAAGGGAGGGGAGGGGGCACAGTGCGGAAACACCATATATTTT.

The CDR3 region is CASSPPGAGNTDTQYF. The DNA of the CDR3 is TGCGCCAGCAGCCCCCCTGGGGCGGGAAACACAGATACGCAGTATTTT. This rearrangement joins TRBV5-1 to TRBJ2-3; D is possibly TRBD2 (6 bases). This CDR3 is built from 16 residues. CDR1 is SGHRS and CDR2 is YFSETQ in the germline V gene. The V gene lost 4 bases and the J gene lost 2 bases, with 17 bases spanning the gap.

The V and J genes are TRBV2 and TRBJ2-5; a weak D match, TRBD1 (5 bases). Germline V gene data show CDR1 as SNHLY and CDR2 as FYNNEI. The CDR3 extends over 15 amino acids. The ends were cut back, 2 bases at V and 5 bases at J, with 15 bases in the middle. This CDR3 reads CASSELQGVSETQYF. The CDR3 DNA reads as TGTGCCAGCAGTGAATTGCAGGGTGTCTCCGAGACCCAGTACTTC. Complete variable domain (other parts from reference TRBV2 and TRBJ2-5): EPEVTQTPSHQVTQMGQEVILRCVPISNHLYFYWYRQILGQKVEFLVSFYNNEISEKSEIFDDQFSVERPDGSNFTLKIRSTKLEDSAMYFCASSELQGVSETQYFGPGTRLLVL.